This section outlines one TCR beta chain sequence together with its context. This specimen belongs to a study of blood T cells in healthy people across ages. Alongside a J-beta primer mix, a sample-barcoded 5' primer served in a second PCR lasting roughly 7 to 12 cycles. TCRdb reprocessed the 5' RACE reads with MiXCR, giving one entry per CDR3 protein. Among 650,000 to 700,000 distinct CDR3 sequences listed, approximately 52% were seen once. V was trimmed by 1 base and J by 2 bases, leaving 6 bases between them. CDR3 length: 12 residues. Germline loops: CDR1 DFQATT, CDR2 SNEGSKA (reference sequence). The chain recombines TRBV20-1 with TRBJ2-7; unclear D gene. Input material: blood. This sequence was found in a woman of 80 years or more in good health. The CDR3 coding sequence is TGCAGTGCTAGAGGCCTGCCCTACGAGCAGTACTTC. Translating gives CSARGLPYEQYF.